The present TCR beta chain was sequenced within a study of cytomegalovirus exposure and HLA in healthy donors. This CDR3 region has 15 residues. V dropped 1 base and J dropped 5; count of bases not matched to a gene: 6. The germline V gene has CDR1 SGHNT and CDR2 YYREEE (reference sequence). The study's findings and limits: In a later analysis, TCR beta V- and J-gene trimming was associated with a missense DCLRE1C variant. Cytomegalovirus status was reportedly diagnosed by the classifier with high specificity and sensitivity.

This clone has a single count. The target antigen is unknown. Healthy donors of bone marrow made up the group. PCR employed 60 Vbeta and 13 Jbeta primers. Sequencing used immunoSEQ multiplex PCR; TCRdb keeps in-frame clones, though not all of them. Of 60,000 to 65,000 clones in the sample, roughly 73% were seen once. The TCR originated in a woman aged 40 to 50 in good health and CMV-seropositive. Sequenced input: PBMCs. This rearrangement joins TRBV5-4 to TRBJ1-2, with TRBD1 identical over 9 bases. The DNA for the CDR3 is TGTGCCAGCAGCTTGTGGACAGGGGAAAATTATGGCTACACCTTC. Translated: CASSLWTGENYGYTF. Complete variable domain (other parts from reference TRBV5-4 and TRBJ1-2): ETGVTQSPTHLIKTRGQQVTLRCSSQSGHNTVSWYQQALGQGPQFIFQYYREEENGRGNFPPRFSGLQFPNYSSELNVNALELDDSALYLCASSLWTGENYGYTFGSGTRLTVV.